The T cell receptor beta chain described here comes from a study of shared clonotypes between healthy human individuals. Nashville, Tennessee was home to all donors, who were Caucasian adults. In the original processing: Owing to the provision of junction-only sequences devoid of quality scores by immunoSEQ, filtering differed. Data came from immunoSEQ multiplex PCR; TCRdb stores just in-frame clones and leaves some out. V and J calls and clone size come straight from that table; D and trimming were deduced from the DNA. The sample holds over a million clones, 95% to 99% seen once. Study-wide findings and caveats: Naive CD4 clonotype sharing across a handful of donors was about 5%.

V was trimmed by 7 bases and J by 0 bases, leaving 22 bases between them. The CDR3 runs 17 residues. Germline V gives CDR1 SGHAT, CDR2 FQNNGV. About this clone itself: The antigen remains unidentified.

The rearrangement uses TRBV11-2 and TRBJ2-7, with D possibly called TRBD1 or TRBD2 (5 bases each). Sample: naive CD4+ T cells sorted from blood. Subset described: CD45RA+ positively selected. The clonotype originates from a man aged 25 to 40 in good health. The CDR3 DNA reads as TGTGCCAGCACCGCAGGGAGTTTATCCACCCACTCCTACGAGCAGTACTTC. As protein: CASTAGSLSTHSYEQYF.